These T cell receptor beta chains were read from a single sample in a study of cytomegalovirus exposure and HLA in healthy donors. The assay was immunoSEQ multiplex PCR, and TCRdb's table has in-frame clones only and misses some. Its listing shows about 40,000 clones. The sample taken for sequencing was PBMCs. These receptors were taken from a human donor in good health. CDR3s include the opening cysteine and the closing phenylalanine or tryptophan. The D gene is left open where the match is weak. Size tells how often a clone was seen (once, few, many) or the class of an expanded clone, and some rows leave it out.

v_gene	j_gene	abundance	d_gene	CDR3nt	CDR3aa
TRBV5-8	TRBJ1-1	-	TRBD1	TGTGCCAGCAGCCTATATCGGACAGGGGGGAGAACTGAAGCTTTCTTT	CASSLYRTGGRTEAFF
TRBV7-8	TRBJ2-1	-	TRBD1	TGTGCCAGCAGCCCTAGGACAGGGTGGAATGAGCAGTTCTTC	CASSPRTGWNEQFF
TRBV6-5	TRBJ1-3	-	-	TGTGCCAGCAGTTACTGGGGGGAATCGAAAGGAAACACCATATATTTT	CASSYWGESKGNTIYF
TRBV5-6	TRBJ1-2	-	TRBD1	TGTGCCAGCAGCCTCGTAGGGACAGCCCTGAGAGGCTACACCTTC	CASSLVGTALRGYTF
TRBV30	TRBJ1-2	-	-	TGTGCCGGGACTACCCAAAACCTTCGTGGCTATGGCTACACCTTC	CAGTTQNLRGYGYTF
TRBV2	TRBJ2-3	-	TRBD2	TGTGCCAGCAGTGAGAACGGGGGGGCCTTGAATACGCAGTATTTT	CASSENGGALNTQYF
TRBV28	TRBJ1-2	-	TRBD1	TGTGCCAGCAGTTTATTGTTGGGGACAGGGAAAGGCTACACCTTC	CASSLLLGTGKGYTF
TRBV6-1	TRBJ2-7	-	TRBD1	TGTGCCAGCAGATCGAGGACAGGGAGCGCCTACGAGCAGTACTTC	CASRSRTGSAYEQYF
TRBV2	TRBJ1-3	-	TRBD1	TGTGCCAGCAGGGGACAGGGTGCTGGAAACACCATATATTTT	CASRGQGAGNTIYF
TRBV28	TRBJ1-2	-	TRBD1	TGTGCCAGCAGTTCTACAGGGGACTATGGCTACACCTTC	CASSSTGDYGYTF
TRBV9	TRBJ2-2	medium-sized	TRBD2	TGTGCCAGCAGCTTACCGGGGGGGGCGAACACCGGGGAGCTGTTTTTT	CASSLPGGANTGELFF
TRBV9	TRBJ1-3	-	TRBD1	TGTGCCAGCACCAAAAAGGACAGGGGAAACACCATATATTTT	CASTKKDRGNTIYF
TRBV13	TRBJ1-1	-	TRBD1	TGTGCCAGCAGCGCAGGGGGCTTGAACACTGAAGCTTTCTTT	CASSAGGLNTEAFF
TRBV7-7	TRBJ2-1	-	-	TGTGCTAGCAGCGGAGGACAGTACAATGAGCAGTTCTTC	CASSGGQYNEQFF
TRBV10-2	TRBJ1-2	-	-	TGCGCCAGCAGCTTGACAGGATCTAACTATGGCTACACCTTC	CASSLTGSNYGYTF
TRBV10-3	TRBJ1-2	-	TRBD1	TGTGCCATCAGAATACAGGGGCAAGATGGCTACACCTTC	CAIRIQGQDGYTF